The 13 T cell receptor beta chains below come from one sample, sequenced in a study of beta chain features in type 1 diabetes. Whole-study results and caveats: Significant though moderate, a shortening of TCRB CDR3s appeared in all four CD4+ subsets of Type 1 diabetes patients.

These receptors are not linked to any known antigen. Reverse transcribing all isolated RNA meant expressed TCRB transcripts were sequenced. The protocol was immunoSEQ multiplex PCR, while the TCRdb copy is restricted to in-frame clones and leaves out a portion. The repertoire holds 150,000 or so clones, with roughly 59% as singletons. The sample consisted of naive CD4+ T cells from blood. These receptors all stem from a man aged 25 to 40 with type 1 diabetes.

This clone was seen only a few times. The rearrangement uses TRBV7-9 and TRBJ1-4; maybe TRBD1 (5 bases). CDR3 length equals 13 residues. The ends were cut back, 7 bases at V and 2 bases at J, with 8 bases in the middle. Germline CDR1 SEHNR, CDR2 FQNEAQ (reference sequence). In DNA form, the CDR3 reads TGTGCCAGCACGGGGCTGACTAATGAAAAACTGTTTTTT. Translation: CASTGLTNEKLFF.

This rearrangement joins TRBV29-1 to TRBJ2-7, with D possibly being TRBD1 or TRBD2 (5 bases each). Germline CDR1 and CDR2: SQVTM and ANQGSEA. V was pared by 6 bases and J by 6 bases, with 12 bases between. The CDR3 sequence is 11 residues long. For the CDR3, the DNA is TGCAGCGTAGGGGACCGCGGCGAGCAGTACTTC. As protein: CSVGDRGEQYF.

This clone showed up just a few times. The rearrangement uses TRBV29-1 and TRBJ2-7, with D perhaps assigned TRBD1 or TRBD2 (5 bases each). V was shortened by 4 bases and J by 4 bases, with 17 bases between the two germline ends. This CDR3 contains 14 residues. The germline V gene has CDR1 SQVTM and CDR2 ANQGSEA. CDR3 nucleotide sequence: TGCAGCGTTGCCCAAAAGGGACCGCCATACGAGCAGTACTTC. This gives the protein CSVAQKGPPYEQYF.

This clone was picked up one time. The chain joins TRBV7-2 to TRBJ2-7, with TRBD1 matching over 7 bases. J was trimmed by 0 bases and V by 3 bases; bases with no gene match: 5. CDR1 and CDR2 from the germline V gene are SGHTA and FQGNSA. This CDR3 comprises 15 residues. For the CDR3, the DNA is TGTGCCAGCAGCTTTCCGGGACAGAGCTCCTACGAGCAGTACTTC. It translates to CASSFPGQSSYEQYF. The variable domain in full, completed from reference TRBV7-2 and TRBJ2-7, reads GAGVSQSPSNKVTEKGKDVELRCDPISGHTALYWYRQSLGQGLEFLIYFQGNSAPDKSGLPSDRFSAERTGGSVSTLTIQRTQQEDSAVYLCASSFPGQSSYEQYFGPGTRLTVT.

Only a few counts were recorded for this clone. The CDR3 is CSADGEPADTQYF. Written as DNA, the CDR3 is TGCAGCGCCGATGGAGAGCCCGCAGATACGCAGTATTTT. The chain joins TRBV29-1 to TRBJ2-3; D gene uncertain. The CDR3 is 13 amino acids. CDR1 is SQVTM, CDR2 ANQGSEA, per germline. V shed 7 bases and J shed 4 bases, with 15 bases lying between them.

This clone has a handful of counts. The chain has TRBV4-3 and TRBJ1-2; D uncertain. Germline V gene lookup returns CDR1 LGHNA and CDR2 YSLEER. The CDR3 consists of 14 residues. Between the trimmed V and J ends, which lost 1 base and 5 bases, there was a span of 11 bases. The DNA of the CDR3 is TGCGCCAGCAGCCAAGTTGACGAGAGATATGGCTACACCTTC. This translates into CASSQVDERYGYTF.

V and J are TRBV6-5 and TRBJ2-3, with 13 bases fitting TRBD2. Germline V gene data show CDR1 as MNHEY and CDR2 as SVGAGI. V gave up 6 bases and J gave up 5 bases; unmatched junction bases: 5. The CDR3 consists of 15 residues. CDR3 protein: CASSWTSGGGDTQYF. The CDR3 DNA follows: TGTGCCAGCAGCTGGACTAGCGGGGGAGGAGATACGCAGTATTTT.

CDR3 protein: CSVASLGRGLSSYNEQFF. In DNA, the CDR3 is TGCAGCGTTGCCAGCTTAGGTCGGGGATTAAGCTCCTACAATGAGCAGTTCTTC. The chain carries TRBV29-1 and TRBJ2-1, with a possible D match to TRBD2 (5 bases). Trimming took off 4 bases at V and 0 bases at J, with 22 bases between the two ends. From germline, CDR1 is SQVTM and CDR2 ANQGSEA. CDR3 length: 18 amino acids.

The chain is built from TRBV29-1 and TRBJ1-5; TRBD1 matches at 7 bases. V lost 6 bases to trimming and J lost 3 bases; unmatched junction nucleotides: 8. Germline values: CDR1 SQVTM, CDR2 ANQGSEA. This CDR3 is built from 14 residues. CDR3 in DNA: TGCAGCGTCGCCGGACAGGATCCCAATCAGCCCCAGCATTTT. Its translation: CSVAGQDPNQPQHF. Full variable domain (outside the CDR3, taken from reference TRBV29-1 and TRBJ1-5): SAVISQKPSRDICQRGTSLTIQCQVDSQVTMMFWYRQQPGQSLTLIATANQGSEATYESGFVIDKFPISRPNLTFSTLTVSNMSPEDSSIYLCSVAGQDPNQPQHFGDGTRLSIL.

The J gene is TRBJ2-3, the V gene TRBV19; D possibly corresponds to TRBD2 (5 bases). Looked up from germline, CDR1 is LNHDA and CDR2 is SQIVND (reference sequence). CDR3 length equals 14 residues. Deletions cut 8 bases from V and 3 bases from J, with 15 bases between. CDR3 sequence: CASSLGRWTDTQYF. The CDR3 nucleotides read TGTGCCAGTTCACTAGGACGGTGGACAGATACGCAGTATTTT.

This clone was counted a few times. The chain's CDR3 is CSVEGVRNIQYF. CDR3 in DNA: TGCAGCGTTGAAGGGGTTCGGAACATTCAGTACTTC. The chain joins TRBV29-1 to TRBJ2-4; D unclear. CDR1 is SQVTM and CDR2 is ANQGSEA in the germline V gene. Trimming removed 1 base from V and 7 bases from J, with 8 bases in between. The CDR3 has 12 amino acids.

The chain's CDR3 is CASSLDHSAYGYTF. The CDR3 DNA reads TGTGCCAGCAGCTTAGACCACAGCGCCTATGGCTACACCTTC. The chain employs TRBV7-6 and TRBJ1-2; no definite D call. The V and J ends lost 1 base and 4 bases respectively, with 10 bases between them. The CDR3 runs 14 residues. Germline V lookup: CDR1 SGHVS, CDR2 FNYEAQ.

The chain combines TRBV10-3 with TRBJ2-1; 7 bases line up with TRBD2. V was clipped by 2 bases and J by 8 bases; unmatched bases: 3. This CDR3 spans 13 amino acids. Germline-derived CDR1 and CDR2 are ENHRY and SYGVKD. The CDR3: CAISEGLGDEQFF. The CDR3 bases are TGTGCCATCAGTGAGGGACTAGGGGATGAGCAGTTCTTC.